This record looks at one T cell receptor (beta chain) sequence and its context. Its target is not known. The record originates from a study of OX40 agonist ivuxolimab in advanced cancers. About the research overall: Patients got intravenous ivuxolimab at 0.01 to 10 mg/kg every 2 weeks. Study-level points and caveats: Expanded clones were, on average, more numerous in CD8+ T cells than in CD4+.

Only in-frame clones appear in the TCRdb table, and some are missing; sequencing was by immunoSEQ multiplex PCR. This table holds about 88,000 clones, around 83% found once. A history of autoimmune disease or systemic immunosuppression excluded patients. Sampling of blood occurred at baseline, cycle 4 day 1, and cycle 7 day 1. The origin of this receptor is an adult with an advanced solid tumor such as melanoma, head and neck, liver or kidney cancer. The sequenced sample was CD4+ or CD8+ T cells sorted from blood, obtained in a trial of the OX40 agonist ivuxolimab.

CDR3 residues: CASSAGSQETQYF. The DNA for the CDR3 is TGTGCCAGCAGTGCGGGATCCCAAGAGACCCAGTACTTC. V and J are TRBV2 and TRBJ2-5; possibly TRBD2 for D (5 bases). The germline V and J ends were trimmed by 4 bases and 1 base, with 7 bases remaining between them. Germline CDR1 reads SNHLY; CDR2 reads FYNNEI. This CDR3 region has 13 residues.